Sequencing of this T cell receptor (beta chain) was carried out in a study of human T cells and chemical hapten exposure. V was clipped by 5 bases and J by 3 bases, with 16 bases between them. This CDR3 comprises 15 residues. CDR1 and CDR2 (germline): SEHNR, FQNEAQ (reference sequence). The time point was: patch test 3, about 24 weeks after DPC sensitization. Treatment reported: therapeutic diphenylcyclopropenone sensitization with weekly scalp DPC. Within the library, unique molecular identifiers were attached to each individual cDNA molecule. TCRdb processed the RACE reads anew with MiXCR; each CDR3 protein has one entry. The data show more than 95,000 distinct CDR3 sequences, with under 35% seen just once and roughly 2.7% held by the top ten. Turning to this clonotype: Its cognate antigen is unknown.

Regarding the study as a whole: Compared to controls, expanded TCRs made significantly more large clusters of similar CDR3s.

This material consisted of whole blood, taken in connection with sensitization to the hapten diphenylcyclopropenone (DPC). This chain links TRBV7-9 with TRBJ1-1; D gene ambiguous. The clonotype comes from a man in his forties with alopecia areata. Some clones in this sample may be carry-over from other donors' samples. CDR3 in DNA: TGTGCCAGCAGCCGGTTCGGGCAGGCCGACACTGAAGCTTTCTTT. As protein: CASSRFGQADTEAFF.